Listed below are T cell receptor beta chains from one sample, sequenced in a study of CD8 T cells in ankylosing spondylitis. TCRdb independently ran MiXCR on the 5' RACE reads; one entry per CDR3 protein. The data hold approximately 90,000 distinct CDR3 sequences, with roughly 8.3% observed a single time. The sample was blood, either unsorted or a sorted T cell fraction (not recorded which). The receptors derive from a male donor with ankylosing spondylitis or in good health (not recorded which). The CDR3 runs from the conserved cysteine through the conserved F or W. The order of the fields is V gene, D gene, clone size, J gene, CDR3 DNA, CDR3 protein. The D gene is left open where the match is weak. Only some rows state a clone size, as once, few, many or a class for expanded clones.

TRBV20-1,TRBD2,many,TRBJ2-3,TGCGGGACATTAGCGGGAGGTTCCACAGATACGCAGTATTTT,CGTLAGGSTDTQYF
TRBV7-9,TRBD2,few,TRBJ2-4,TGTGCCATCGAGACTAGCGGTAACATTCAGTACTTC,CAIETSGNIQYF
TRBV12-3/TRBV12-4,TRBD2,many,TRBJ2-1,TGTGCCAGCAGTTTAGGCGGGAGGGCCGGTGAGCAGTTCTTC,CASSLGGRAGEQFF
TRBV5-5,TRBD1,many,TRBJ2-5,TGTGCCAGCAGCAGCAGACAGGGGTGGGAGTTTGAGACCCAGTACTTC,CASSSRQGWEFETQYF
TRBV12-3/TRBV12-4,NA,many,TRBJ2-5,TGTGCCAGCAGTCCATGGGACCGAGACGAAGAGACCCAGTACTTC,CASSPWDRDEETQYF
TRBV19,TRBD2,NA,TRBJ2-1,TGTGCCAGTAGTGCCCCTAGCGGGAGGGGTAATGAGCAGTTCTTC,CASSAPSGRGNEQFF
TRBV5-5,NA,many,TRBJ1-6,TGTGCCAGCAGCTTGTCGCCGAGATCACCCCTCCACTTT,CASSLSPRSPLHF
TRBV4-3,TRBD1,many,TRBJ2-1,TGCGCCAGCAGCCATAGGGACAGGGAGAATGAGCAGTTCTTC,CASSHRDRENEQFF
TRBV25-1,TRBD1,NA,TRBJ1-1,TGTGCCAACACACGACAGGGAGGCACTGAAGCTTTCTTT,CANTRQGGTEAFF
TRBV30,NA,NA,TRBJ2-6,TGTGCCTGGAGTCTGGCCGGGGCCAACGTCCTGACTTTC,CAWSLAGANVLTF
TRBV5-6,NA,few,TRBJ2-7,TGTGCCAGCAGCTTCGGGACCGTCAACGAGCAGTACTTC,CASSFGTVNEQYF
TRBV2,NA,many,TRBJ2-7,TGTGCCAGCAATCAACAGGGATACGAGCAGTACTTC,CASNQQGYEQYF
TRBV2,TRBD1,few,TRBJ1-4,TGTGCCAGCAGGAGGACAGGGGGCTATGAAAAACTGTTTTTT,CASRRTGGYEKLFF
TRBV7-7,TRBD1,many,TRBJ2-2,TGTGCTAGCAGCCTTACAGGGGCGCACACCGGGGAGCTGTTTTTT,CASSLTGAHTGELFF
TRBV7-9,TRBD2,many,TRBJ2-5,TGTGCCAGCAGCCCATCTAGCGGGAGTGGTCGCAGAGAGACCCAGTACTTC,CASSPSSGSGRRETQYF
TRBV5-6,NA,many,TRBJ2-1,TGTGCCAGCAGCTTGAGAGTTGGCAATGAGCAGTTCTTC,CASSLRVGNEQFF
TRBV7-6,NA,many,TRBJ2-1,TGTGCCAGCAGCCAACAAGGAGTCTACAATGAGCAGTTCTTC,CASSQQGVYNEQFF
TRBV7-9,TRBD1,many,TRBJ2-7,TGTGCCAGCGACTCCGGGACAGGGACCTACGAGCAGTACTTC,CASDSGTGTYEQYF
TRBV27,NA,many,TRBJ1-5,TGTGCCAGCAGTTTATCGATACGGGATCAGCCCCAGCATTTT,CASSLSIRDQPQHF
TRBV12-3/TRBV12-4,TRBD2,many,TRBJ2-1,TGTGCCAGCAGTTTAACCGCTGCGGGAGGGCCTGGGGATGAGCAGTTCTTC,CASSLTAAGGPGDEQFF
TRBV9,TRBD2,few,TRBJ2-2,TGTGCCAGCAGCGTTAGCGGGGGGGCCGGGGAGCTGTTTTTT,CASSVSGGAGELFF
TRBV7-2,NA,many,TRBJ2-7,TGTGCCAGCAGCTTTTCGGCGCCTACCTACGAGCAGTACTTC,CASSFSAPTYEQYF
TRBV7-2,NA,many,TRBJ2-1,TGTGCCAGCAGCGGGAGGGACAGCTCCTACAATGAGCAGTTCTTC,CASSGRDSSYNEQFF
TRBV7-3,NA,many,TRBJ2-2,TGTGCCAGCAGCTTAAATCCAGGGCTGAACACCGGGGAGCTGTTTTTT,CASSLNPGLNTGELFF
TRBV20-1,TRBD2,NA,TRBJ2-2,TGCAGTGCTCCGGCTAGCGGGGTGAACACCGGGGAGCTGTTTTTT,CSAPASGVNTGELFF
TRBV10-1,TRBD2,many,TRBJ2-1,TGCGCCAGCAGTGAAGGCAGCGGGAGATACGATGAGCAGTTCTTC,CASSEGSGRYDEQFF
TRBV12-3/TRBV12-4,NA,NA,TRBJ2-5,TGTGCCAGCAGTGAGTCGACAGCGCAAGAGACCCAGTACTTC,CASSESTAQETQYF
TRBV29-1,NA,few,TRBJ1-1,TGCAGCGCGGAAGAAGGGCAGCCTGAAGCTTTCTTT,CSAEEGQPEAFF
TRBV4-3,TRBD1,few,TRBJ1-2,TGCGCCAGCAGCCAGTCCCCGGGACAGGGATATGGCTACACCTTC,CASSQSPGQGYGYTF
TRBV20-1,TRBD1,many,TRBJ2-4,TGCAGTGCCGCTTCACAGGGGGCGCGGAACATTCAGTACTTC,CSAASQGARNIQYF
TRBV10-3,NA,NA,TRBJ2-7,TGTGCCATCAGTGTAGAACAGACCTACGAGCAGTACTTC,CAISVEQTYEQYF
TRBV5-4,NA,many,TRBJ1-2,TGTGCCAGCAGCTTGGCAGGAGGTAGTTTGGACTATGGCTACACCTTC,CASSLAGGSLDYGYTF
TRBV11-1,NA,NA,TRBJ1-5,TGTGCCAGCAGCCTCAGCGGATCCGATAGAAATAGCAATCAGCCCCAGCATTTT,CASSLSGSDRNSNQPQHF
TRBV5-1,NA,many,TRBJ2-7,TGCGCCAGCAGCTTCTACACGAGAAGCTCCTACGAGCAGTACTTC,CASSFYTRSSYEQYF
TRBV12-3/TRBV12-4,NA,many,TRBJ1-2,TGTGCCAGCAGTCTTGGACAGATATATGGCTACACCTTC,CASSLGQIYGYTF
TRBV29-1,NA,few,TRBJ1-1,TGCAGCGTTGGAGGTCAGAGCACTGAAGCTTTCTTT,CSVGGQSTEAFF
TRBV30,NA,many,TRBJ2-2,TGTGCCTGGAATCGAGGGATTGGCGGGGAGCTGTTTTTT,CAWNRGIGGELFF
TRBV19,NA,NA,TRBJ2-7,TGTGCCAGTACTGGGGGGCCCTCCTCCTACGAGCAGTACTTC,CASTGGPSSYEQYF
TRBV6-1,TRBD1,many,TRBJ1-4,TGTGCCAGCAGTGACTTACAGGGGGCTGCGGAAAAACTGTTTTTT,CASSDLQGAAEKLFF
TRBV12-3/TRBV12-4,TRBD2,many,TRBJ2-1,TGTGCCAGCAGTCCAAGCGGGGGGCAGTTCTTC,CASSPSGGQFF
TRBV15,NA,once,TRBJ2-2,TGTGCCACCAGCAGAGATAAGATGGCAGGGGAGCTGTTTTTT,CATSRDKMAGELFF
TRBV5-1,NA,many,TRBJ1-1,TGCGCCAGCAGCTTGGGGGAACAAGGTGAAGCTTTCTTT,CASSLGEQGEAFF
TRBV7-9,NA,many,TRBJ2-3,TGTGCCAGCAGCTTCCGTTTAGATACGCAGTATTTT,CASSFRLDTQYF
TRBV20-1,NA,many,TRBJ1-1,TGCAGTGCTAGGATGGGGCAGGCTGAAGCTTTCTTT,CSARMGQAEAFF
TRBV4-1,TRBD2,many,TRBJ2-3,TGCGCCAGCAGCCAAGATGAGCGGGGGCAAGATACGCAGTATTTT,CASSQDERGQDTQYF
TRBV20-1,NA,many,TRBJ2-1,TGCAGTGCTAGTATGCCGGGAGTCTACAATGAGCAGTTCTTC,CSASMPGVYNEQFF
TRBV5-1,NA,many,TRBJ2-3,TGCGCCAGCAGCTCACAGTGGGATACGCAGTATTTT,CASSSQWDTQYF
TRBV10-3,NA,many,TRBJ2-7,TGTGCCATCTCCTGGAGTAGCGGAGGTTACGAGCAGTACTTC,CAISWSSGGYEQYF
TRBV7-2,TRBD1,NA,TRBJ2-7,TGTGCCAGCAGCTGGGACAGGGTCGCCTACGAGCAGTACTTC,CASSWDRVAYEQYF
TRBV20-1,NA,many,TRBJ1-1,TGCAGTGGACGAACAGACTTGAACACTGAAGCTTTCTTT,CSGRTDLNTEAFF
TRBV25-1,NA,many,TRBJ2-3,TGTGCCAGCAGTGGTTTACAGGGAGTGGCCAGCACAGATACGCAGTATTTT,CASSGLQGVASTDTQYF
TRBV13,TRBD1,many,TRBJ1-6,TGTGCCAGCAGCTTAGAGGGACAGGGATTTAATTCACCCCTCCACTTT,CASSLEGQGFNSPLHF
TRBV5-1,TRBD2,many,TRBJ2-2,TGCGCCAGCAGCTTCATAGCGGGATTAGTAGGAAGGGAGCTGTTTTTT,CASSFIAGLVGRELFF
TRBV29-1,TRBD1,many,TRBJ2-2,TGCAGCGTTGAAGATCGATCGGGACAGGGGGCGCCCGGGGAGCTGTTTTTT,CSVEDRSGQGAPGELFF
TRBV7-9,TRBD1,many,TRBJ1-4,TGTGCCAGCAACGAGGGACAGCCAACTAATGAAAAACTGTTTTTT,CASNEGQPTNEKLFF
TRBV10-3,TRBD2,few,TRBJ2-2,TGTGCCTCCCAGGGGACTAGCGGGAGGGCCGTCGGGGAGCTGTTTTTT,CASQGTSGRAVGELFF
TRBV5-6,NA,few,TRBJ2-4,TGTGCCAGCAGCTTCTTGGGCGATGGAAACATTCAGTACTTC,CASSFLGDGNIQYF
TRBV11-2,TRBD2,NA,TRBJ2-3,TGTGCCAGCAGCTCAAATCTAGCGGGGAACACAGATACGCAGTATTTT,CASSSNLAGNTDTQYF